These T cell receptor beta chains were read from a single sample in a study of control samples from healthy donors and cancer patients. Generated by immunoSEQ multiplex PCR, the TCRdb table keeps only in-frame clones and is missing some. This table holds 90,000 to 150,000 clones, 88% found once. Material for sequencing was blood. These receptors came from a middle-aged man in good health. CDR3s include the opening cysteine and the closing phenylalanine or tryptophan. A D gene is named only where the DNA matches it firmly. Size values are once, few and many counts, or a class for expanded clones, and some rows have none.

few	NA	TRBV29-1	TRBJ2-3	TGCAGCTTCCTTGGAGGGGATTTAAGCACAGATACGCAGTATTTT	CSFLGGDLSTDTQYF
NA	NA	TRBV28	TRBJ1-2	TGTGCCAGCAGTTTCGTGAGAAAGAACTATGGCTACACCTTC	CASSFVRKNYGYTF
NA	NA	TRBV19	TRBJ1-2	TGTGCCAGTAGTCGACTAGGAGACAGGAATAACTATGGCTACACCTTC	CASSRLGDRNNYGYTF
NA	TRBD1	TRBV18	TRBJ2-3	TGTGCCAGCTCACGACAGGGGGCTACAGATACGCAGTATTTT	CASSRQGATDTQYF
NA	NA	TRBV6-5	TRBJ2-3	TGTGCCAGCAGTTACTCGGACAGACCCACAGATACGCAGTATTTT	CASSYSDRPTDTQYF
few	NA	TRBV14	TRBJ2-4	TGTGCCAGCAGCCTCGCGACAGGACTAGCCAAAAACATTCAGTACTTC	CASSLATGLAKNIQYF
NA	NA	TRBV5-6	TRBJ2-5	TGTGCCAGCAGCCGGATGGGAGGAGAGACCCAGTACTTC	CASSRMGGETQYF
NA	NA	TRBV27	TRBJ1-5	TGTGCCAGCAGTTTATGGGGCGACAGATATCAGCCCCAGCATTTT	CASSLWGDRYQPQHF
NA	NA	TRBV20-1	TRBJ1-5	TGCAGTGCTAGTTTCGGGCTCGAGAATCAGCCCCAGCATTTT	CSASFGLENQPQHF
NA	NA	TRBV30	TRBJ1-2	TGTGCCTGGAGTAGGACAGCCACCAGCTATGGCTACACCTTC	CAWSRTATSYGYTF
few	TRBD2	TRBV6-5	TRBJ2-7	TGTGCCAGCAGTTACGTACTAGCGGGGCACTACGAGCAGTACTTC	CASSYVLAGHYEQYF
NA	NA	TRBV5-4	TRBJ1-1	TGTGCCAGCAGCCCTGCAGGGAGGAACACTGAAGCTTTCTTT	CASSPAGRNTEAFF
NA	NA	TRBV20-1	TRBJ2-3	TGCAGTGCTAGTATTGGGGCGGGGGCCACAGATACGCAGTATTTT	CSASIGAGATDTQYF
NA	NA	TRBV11-3	TRBJ2-1	TGTGCCAGCAGCTTAGTGGGGGGACAATCCTACAATGAGCAGTTCTTC	CASSLVGGQSYNEQFF
NA	NA	TRBV19	TRBJ2-3	TGTGCCAGTAGTATCGGTGGCCAGAACACAGATACGCAGTATTTT	CASSIGGQNTDTQYF
NA	TRBD1	TRBV12-5	TRBJ2-3	TGTGCTAGTGGTAAGGGACAGGGGGCAGGAGATACGCAGTATTTT	CASGKGQGAGDTQYF
NA	NA	TRBV15	TRBJ2-3	TGTGCCACCAGCAGAGATTTCGGGGCTAGCACAGATACGCAGTATTTT	CATSRDFGASTDTQYF
NA	NA	TRBV5-6	TRBJ2-3	TGTGCCAGCAGCTTGGGATATACGCAGTATTTT	CASSLGYTQYF
NA	NA	TRBV10-3	TRBJ2-7	TGTGCCATCAGTGAGTCTCCCCTCCCAAGCTACGAGCAGTACTTC	CAISESPLPSYEQYF
NA	TRBD1	TRBV7-2	TRBJ1-2	TGTGCCAGCCGACGGCAGGGACAGGGGTTTGGCTACACCTTC	CASRRQGQGFGYTF
NA	TRBD2	TRBV3-1/TRBV3-2	TRBJ2-3	TGTGCCAGCAGCCCGCGGGGGCAGCGGGGGGCGACAGATACGCAGTATTTT	CASSPRGQRGATDTQYF
NA	NA	TRBV5-1	TRBJ2-3	TGCGCCAGCAGCTGGGACGGCCAAAGCACAGATACGCAGTATTTT	CASSWDGQSTDTQYF
NA	NA	TRBV11-3	TRBJ2-5	TGTGCCAGCAGCCCCCGGGACTCCCAAGAGACCCAGTACTTC	CASSPRDSQETQYF
NA	NA	TRBV4-1	TRBJ1-2	TGCGCCAGCAGCCCCCAGGGAGGGTCATATGGCTACACCTTC	CASSPQGGSYGYTF
NA	TRBD1	TRBV13	TRBJ2-7	TGTGCCAGCAGCTCCGGGGACAGGGGGTACGAGCAGTACTTC	CASSSGDRGYEQYF
NA	NA	TRBV19	TRBJ1-1	TGTGCCAGTAAACTAAGGACGGGAAACACTGAAGCTTTCTTT	CASKLRTGNTEAFF
few	NA	TRBV12-3/TRBV12-4	TRBJ1-2	TGTGCCAGCAGTTTGCAGGGGATCTATGGCTACACCTTC	CASSLQGIYGYTF
once	TRBD1	TRBV2	TRBJ2-7	TGTGCCAGCAGCCTGGAAGGACAGGGGTCGTTCTACGAGCAGTACTTC	CASSLEGQGSFYEQYF
NA	NA	TRBV2	TRBJ1-1	TGTGCCAGCAGGCCGGCTTCTTCCGGGGGCACTGAAGCTTTCTTT	CASRPASSGGTEAFF
NA	NA	TRBV9	TRBJ1-2	TGTGCCAGCAGCGTAGCTACCGGACGTTCGTCCTTAGGTGGTGGCTACACCTTC	CASSVATGRSSLGGGYTF
few	NA	TRBV7-2	TRBJ1-2	TGTGCCAGCAGCTTAGGGTCGGTAGCTAACTATGGCTACACCTTC	CASSLGSVANYGYTF
NA	TRBD2	TRBV27	TRBJ2-1	TGTGCCAGCAGTTTGGGACTACACTATGGGGATGAGCAGTTCTTC	CASSLGLHYGDEQFF
once	TRBD1	TRBV18	TRBJ1-6	TGTGCCAGCTCACCCGGACAGGGGCAACGTAATTCACCCCTCCACTTT	CASSPGQGQRNSPLHF
NA	TRBD1	TRBV9	TRBJ1-1	TGTGCCAGCAGTAGGGGAGACGGACAGGGTCTATCTGAAGCTTTCTTT	CASSRGDGQGLSEAFF
once	NA	TRBV12-3/TRBV12-4	TRBJ1-2	TGTGCCAGCAGCCCCGGGATCGGCTACACCTTC	CASSPGIGYTF
NA	NA	TRBV24-1	TRBJ1-2	TGTGCCACCAGTGACAGGGGTTCAGCTCACGGCTACACCTTC	CATSDRGSAHGYTF
NA	NA	TRBV12-3/TRBV12-4	TRBJ1-2	TGTGCCAGCAGTTTAATGTACAACTATGGCTACACCTTC	CASSLMYNYGYTF
few	NA	TRBV18	TRBJ1-5	TGTGCCAGCTCACCAGGGAGGAATAGCAATCAGCCCCAGCATTTT	CASSPGRNSNQPQHF
NA	TRBD1	TRBV7-9	TRBJ1-6	TGTGCCAGCAGCCCGCCCGACAGGGGGTTTCATTCACCCCTCCACTTT	CASSPPDRGFHSPLHF
NA	NA	TRBV4-3	TRBJ2-1	TGCGCCAGCAGCCATCTAGTCAGCTCCTACAATGAGCAGTTCTTC	CASSHLVSSYNEQFF
NA	TRBD1	TRBV7-9	TRBJ1-1	TGTGCCAGCAGCCTCGGGACAGGGAGACAAGCTTTCTTT	CASSLGTGRQAFF
NA	NA	TRBV19	TRBJ1-2	TGTGCCAGTAGTATAGGACAGGCCTACTATGGCTACACCTTC	CASSIGQAYYGYTF
NA	NA	TRBV5-8	TRBJ1-5	TGTGCCAGCAGTTCGGGGCAGAATAGCAATCAGCCCCAGCATTTT	CASSSGQNSNQPQHF
NA	NA	TRBV14	TRBJ1-2	TGTGCCAGCAGCCAACTGCCAGGCCGCAGCTATGGCTACACCTTC	CASSQLPGRSYGYTF
NA	NA	TRBV24-1	TRBJ2-1	TGTGCCACCAGAGGCTCCTACAATGAGCAGTTCTTC	CATRGSYNEQFF
NA	NA	TRBV25-1	TRBJ1-5	TGTGCCAGCAGCGAATCAGGGCCGCGGGATCAGCCCCAGCATTTT	CASSESGPRDQPQHF
NA	NA	TRBV9	TRBJ1-1	TGTGCCAGCAGCGTAGACGGGGCCACTGAAGCTTTCTTT	CASSVDGATEAFF
NA	NA	TRBV5-8	TRBJ1-5	TGTGCCAGCAGCTTGTTGAATCAGCCCCAGCATTTT	CASSLLNQPQHF
NA	TRBD1	TRBV5-1	TRBJ2-3	TGCGCCAGCAGCCCGGGACAGTCGGATACGCAGTATTTT	CASSPGQSDTQYF
NA	NA	TRBV5-1	TRBJ1-2	TGCGCCAGCAGCGCAACACAGAGTTCCTATGGCTACACCTTC	CASSATQSSYGYTF
NA	NA	TRBV5-5	TRBJ1-6	TGTGCCAGCAGCTTGGCCGGGGGAATTCAGGCGGTTTCACCCCTCCACTTT	CASSLAGGIQAVSPLHF
NA	TRBD1	TRBV11-3	TRBJ2-1	TGTGCCAGCAGCTTAGATCCCCGACAGGGGGCAGGAGATGAGCAGTTCTTC	CASSLDPRQGAGDEQFF
NA	NA	TRBV27	TRBJ1-1	TGTGCCAGCAGTACTCGGGGCAGATTCGGGAGCACTGAAGCTTTCTTT	CASSTRGRFGSTEAFF
NA	TRBD1	TRBV30	TRBJ1-1	TGTGCCTGGACTCCGGGACAGGGTTACACTGAAGCTTTCTTT	CAWTPGQGYTEAFF
once	NA	TRBV2	TRBJ2-1	TGTGCCAGCAGTGTTAGAAGGAGCTCCTACAATGAGCAGTTCTTC	CASSVRRSSYNEQFF